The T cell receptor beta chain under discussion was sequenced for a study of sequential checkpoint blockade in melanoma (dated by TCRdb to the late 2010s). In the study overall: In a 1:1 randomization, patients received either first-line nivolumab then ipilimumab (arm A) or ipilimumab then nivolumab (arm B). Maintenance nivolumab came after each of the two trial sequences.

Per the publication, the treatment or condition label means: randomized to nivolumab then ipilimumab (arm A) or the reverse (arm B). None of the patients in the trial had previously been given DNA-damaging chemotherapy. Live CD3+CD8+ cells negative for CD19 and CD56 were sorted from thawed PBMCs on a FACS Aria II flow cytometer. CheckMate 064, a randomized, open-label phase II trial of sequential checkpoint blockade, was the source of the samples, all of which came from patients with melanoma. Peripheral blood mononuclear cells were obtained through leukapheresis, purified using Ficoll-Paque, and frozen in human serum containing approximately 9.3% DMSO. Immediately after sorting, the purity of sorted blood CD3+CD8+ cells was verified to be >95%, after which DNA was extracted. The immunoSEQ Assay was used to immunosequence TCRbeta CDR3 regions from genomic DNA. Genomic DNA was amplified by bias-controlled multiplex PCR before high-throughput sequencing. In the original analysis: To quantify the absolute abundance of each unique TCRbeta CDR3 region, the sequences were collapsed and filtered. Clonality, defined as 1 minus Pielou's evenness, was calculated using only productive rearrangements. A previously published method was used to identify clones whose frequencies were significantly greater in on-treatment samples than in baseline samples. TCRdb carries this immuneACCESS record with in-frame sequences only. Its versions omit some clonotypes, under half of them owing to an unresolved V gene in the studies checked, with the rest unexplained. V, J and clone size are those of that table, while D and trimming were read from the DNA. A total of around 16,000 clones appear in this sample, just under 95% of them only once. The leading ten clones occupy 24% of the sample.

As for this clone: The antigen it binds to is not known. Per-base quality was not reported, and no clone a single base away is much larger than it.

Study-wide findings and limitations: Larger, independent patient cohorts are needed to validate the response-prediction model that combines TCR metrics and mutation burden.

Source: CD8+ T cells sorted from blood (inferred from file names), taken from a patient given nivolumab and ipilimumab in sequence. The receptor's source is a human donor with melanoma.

The nucleotide sequence is given as TGTGCCACCAGCAGAGGTGGACAGGGGCCCTACACCTTC. This encodes CATSRGGQGPYTF. The rearrangement combines TRBV15 with TRBJ1-2, and TRBD1 matches 9 of the central bases. From V the trimming removes 1 base and from J it removes 10 bases, while the gene matches leave 4 bases of the junction unaccounted for. CDR1 LNHNV and CDR2 YYDKDF are derived from the germline V gene (reference sequence). The CDR3 goes from the cysteine to the phenylalanine over 13 residues. Left in the record is the CDR3 DNA by itself, 39 bases read in frame from the first base.